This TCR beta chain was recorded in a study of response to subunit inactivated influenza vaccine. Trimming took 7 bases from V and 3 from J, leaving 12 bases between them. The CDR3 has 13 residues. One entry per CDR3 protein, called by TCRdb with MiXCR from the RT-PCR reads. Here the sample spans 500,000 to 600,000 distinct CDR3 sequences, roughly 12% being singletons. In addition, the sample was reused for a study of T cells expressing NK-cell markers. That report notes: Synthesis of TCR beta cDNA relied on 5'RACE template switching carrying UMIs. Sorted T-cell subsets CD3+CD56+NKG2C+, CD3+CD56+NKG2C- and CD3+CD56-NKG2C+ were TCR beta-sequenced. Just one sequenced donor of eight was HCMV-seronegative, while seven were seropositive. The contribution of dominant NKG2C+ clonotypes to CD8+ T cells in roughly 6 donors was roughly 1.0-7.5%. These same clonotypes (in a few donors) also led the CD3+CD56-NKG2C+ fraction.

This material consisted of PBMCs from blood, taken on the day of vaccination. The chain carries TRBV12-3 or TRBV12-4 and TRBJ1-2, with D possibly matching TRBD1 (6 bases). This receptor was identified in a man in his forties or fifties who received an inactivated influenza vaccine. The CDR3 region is CASNTQGHYGYTF. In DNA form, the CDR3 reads TGTGCCAGCAACACACAGGGCCACTATGGCTACACCTTC.